The 26 T cell receptor beta chains in this list originate from one sample, sequenced in a study of blood T cell dynamics during melanoma immunotherapy. The time point here: pre-treatment baseline. Assay: immunoSEQ multiplex PCR; the TCRdb copy retains only in-frame clones and omits some. The table includes some 15,000 clones, approximately 91% detected once. The sequencing here drew on blood, taken from a patient treated with checkpoint blockade. The receptors derive from a human donor with melanoma.

This CDR3 is CASSYVGGAAYEQYF. Written as DNA, the CDR3 is TGTGCCAGCAGCTATGTGGGAGGGGCCGCCTACGAGCAGTACTTC. The V call is TRBV7-2, the J call TRBJ2-7; 7 bases are shared with TRBD2. CDR1 and CDR2 from the germline V gene are SGHTA and FQGNSA. Germline trimming cut 4 bases from V and 2 bases from J; bases unmatched to any gene: 8. The CDR3 is 15 amino acids. Supplemented by reference TRBV7-2 and TRBJ2-7, the full variable domain reads GAGVSQSPSNKVTEKGKDVELRCDPISGHTALYWYRQSLGQGLEFLIYFQGNSAPDKSGLPSDRFSAERTGGSVSTLTIQRTQQEDSAVYLCASSYVGGAAYEQYFGPGTRLTVT.

The gene calls are TRBV7-8 and TRBJ2-3, with D uncertain. This CDR3 is built from 16 residues. CDR1 and CDR2 (germline): SGHVS, FQNEAQ. V was trimmed by 5 bases and J by 5 bases, leaving 20 bases between them. Here the CDR3 reads CASSPTRFLRRDTQYF. For the CDR3, the DNA is TGTGCCAGCAGCCCAACTCGATTCCTCAGGCGAGATACGCAGTATTTT. The full variable domain, completed using reference TRBV7-8 and TRBJ2-3, is GAGVSQSPRYKVAKRGQDVALRCDPISGHVSLFWYQQALGQGPEFLTYFQNEAQLDKSGLPSDRFFAERPEGSVSTLKIQRTQQEDSAVYLCASSPTRFLRRDTQYFGPGTRLTVL.

The J gene is TRBJ1-3, the V gene TRBV23-1, with D unclear. Being an ORF, TRBV23-1 has a function that is uncertain. V was clipped by 4 bases and J by 7 bases, with 14 bases between them. CDR3 length equals 14 residues. The CDR3 DNA reads as TGCGCCAGCAGTCCACAAGCCGCGTGTAACACCATATATTTT. Its protein product is CASSPQAACNTIYF.

This chain connects TRBV23-1 to TRBJ2-5, with D possibly being TRBD1 (6 bases). TRBV23-1 is filed as an ORF, its function uncertain. The germline V and J ends were trimmed by 4 bases and 0 bases, with 18 bases remaining between them. This CDR3 spans 17 amino acids. The DNA for the CDR3 is TGCGCCAGCAGTCTACAGGGCCAGGGGCTTCACCAAGAGACCCAGTACTTC. Translation: CASSLQGQGLHQETQYF.

J is TRBJ2-3 and V is TRBV5-4, with 11 bases aligning to TRBD2. This CDR3 comprises 15 residues. The V gene end was trimmed by 2 bases and the J gene end by 4 bases; junction bases not matched to a gene: 3. Germline CDR1 is SGHNT and CDR2 is YYREEE (reference sequence). CDR3 DNA sequence: TGTGCCAGCAGCTTCCCACTAGCGGGAGCAGATACGCAGTATTTT. Its protein product is CASSFPLAGADTQYF.

The J gene is TRBJ2-3, the V gene TRBV30, with 8 bases fitting TRBD2. Germline V gene sequence: CDR1 GTSNPN, CDR2 SVGIG (reference sequence). V shed 1 base, J shed 4 bases, and the junction held 7 bases outside the gene matches. This CDR3 has 15 amino acids. CDR3 in amino acids: CAWSAWSGRADTQYF. For the CDR3, the DNA is TGTGCCTGGAGTGCGTGGAGCGGGAGAGCAGATACGCAGTATTTT.

This chain uses TRBV7-2 with TRBJ2-2; TRBD2 aligns across 7 bases. Per the germline V gene, CDR1 is SGHTA and CDR2 is FQGNSA. This CDR3 is 16 amino acids long. V lost 1 base, J lost 3 bases, and 5 bases stayed unmatched. The CDR3 here is CASSLGGGGYTGELFF. CDR3 in DNA: TGTGCCAGCAGCTTAGGGGGCGGGGGATACACCGGGGAGCTGTTTTTT. The full variable domain, with the rest looked up from reference TRBV7-2 and TRBJ2-2, is GAGVSQSPSNKVTEKGKDVELRCDPISGHTALYWYRQSLGQGLEFLIYFQGNSAPDKSGLPSDRFSAERTGGSVSTLTIQRTQQEDSAVYLCASSLGGGGYTGELFFGEGSRLTVL.

In nucleotides, the CDR3 is TGTGCCAGCAGAGACGAGAGATCTGGGGCCAACGTCCTGACTTTC. Translating gives CASRDERSGANVLTF. This rearrangement joins TRBV19 to TRBJ2-6; D gene unclear. CDR1 is LNHDA, CDR2 SQIVND, per germline (reference sequence). The length of the CDR3 is 15 residues. Trimming shortened V by 9 bases and J by 1 base, and 13 bases separated the two germline ends.

In DNA form, the CDR3 reads TGCGCCAGCAGCTTAGGGGGCTCCGAGCAGTACTTC. Protein: CASSLGGSEQYF. The chain uses TRBV5-1 and TRBJ2-7; 7 positions match TRBD1. This CDR3 spans 12 amino acids. CDR1 is SGHRS and CDR2 is YFSETQ in the germline V gene. V lost 2 bases, J lost 6 bases, and 2 bases stayed unmatched. The full variable domain, rest sourced from reference TRBV5-1 and TRBJ2-7, is KAGVTQTPRYLIKTRGQQVTLSCSPISGHRSVSWYQQTPGQGLQFLFEYFSETQRNKGNFPGRFSGRQFSNSRSEMNVSTLELGDSALYLCASSLGGSEQYFGPGTRLTVT.

V is TRBV2 and J is TRBJ2-1; 12 bases line up with TRBD2. With V trimmed by 8 bases and J by 5 bases, 7 bases remained unmatched. The CDR3 sequence is 15 residues long. Germline CDR1 is SNHLY and CDR2 is FYNNEI. The CDR3 region is CASGSSGRAHNEQFF. CDR3 DNA sequence: TGTGCCAGCGGGTCTAGCGGGAGGGCCCACAATGAGCAGTTCTTC.

The chain combines TRBV4-1 with TRBJ2-7; TRBD1 might be the D (6 bases). Germline values: CDR1 MGHRA, CDR2 YSYEKL. This CDR3 has 13 amino acids. V was shortened by 4 bases and J by 5 bases, with 12 bases between the two germline ends. CDR3 sequence: CASSPSPGDEQYF. The CDR3 DNA reads as TGCGCCAGCAGCCCGTCGCCAGGGGACGAGCAGTACTTC.

V is TRBV6-5 and J is TRBJ2-7; 7 bases align to TRBD2. This CDR3 has 16 amino acids. The V gene end was trimmed by 0 bases and the J gene end by 3 bases; junction bases not matched to a gene: 8. CDR1 MNHEY and CDR2 SVGAGI come from the germline V gene. This CDR3 is CASSYSGLADRYEQYF. CDR3 bases: TGTGCCAGCAGTTACTCTGGGCTAGCGGACCGCTACGAGCAGTACTTC.

The rearrangement joins TRBV5-1 to TRBJ2-2; no reliable D call. CDR1 SGHRS and CDR2 YFSETQ come from the germline V gene. The CDR3 is made up of 15 amino acids. The V and J ends lost 6 bases and 3 bases respectively, with 15 bases between them. The CDR3: CASIPGSQDTGELFF. CDR3 bases: TGCGCCAGCATCCCCGGGTCGCAGGACACCGGGGAGCTGTTTTTT.

V is TRBV10-3 and J is TRBJ2-3; perhaps D is TRBD1 or TRBD2 (5 bases each). The CDR3 consists of 17 residues. Between the trimmed V and J ends, which lost 6 bases and 6 bases, there was a span of 25 bases. CDR1 is ENHRY and CDR2 is SYGVKD in the germline V gene. The CDR3 spells CAIRAALSGTSSDTQYF. In DNA form, the CDR3 reads TGTGCCATCAGAGCCGCCCTATCCGGGACCAGTTCCGATACGCAGTATTTT.

The V gene is TRBV10-2, the J gene TRBJ2-2, with 11 bases fitting TRBD1. The CDR3 is 15 residues long. Germline V lookup: CDR1 WSHSY, CDR2 SAAADI. Trimming took 3 bases from V and 4 from J; bases not matched to a gene: 1. The CDR3 here is CASSDGTGGTGELFF. DNA for the CDR3: TGCGCCAGCAGTGACGGGACAGGGGGCACCGGGGAGCTGTTTTTT.

This rearrangement joins TRBV9 to TRBJ2-2; the D is unclear. Germline CDR1 reads SGDLS; CDR2 reads YYNGEE. V lost 0 bases and J lost 0, with 9 bases in between. The CDR3 has 16 amino acids. CDR3 DNA sequence: TGTGCCAGCAGCGTAGAATCAGGAGCGAACACCGGGGAGCTGTTTTTT. Residues: CASSVESGANTGELFF. The entire variable domain, with the rest obtained from reference TRBV9 and TRBJ2-2, is as follows: DSGVTQTPKHLITATGQRVTLRCSPRSGDLSVYWYQQSLDQGLQFLIQYYNGEERAKGNILERFSAQQFPDLHSELNLSSLELGDSALYFCASSVESGANTGELFFGEGSRLTVL.

This clone came up a few times. The chain couples TRBV28 to TRBJ1-2, with no clear D. Germline V gene lookup returns CDR1 MDHEN and CDR2 SYDVKM. The CDR3 totals 14 residues. V lost 7 bases and J 8 bases, leaving 20 bases between the germline ends. CDR3 sequence reads: CASTGGLGSHGYTF. Written as DNA, the CDR3 is TGTGCCAGCACCGGTGGGCTTGGGAGCCACGGCTACACCTTC.

The rearrangement links TRBV14 to TRBJ1-2; D is unclear. V lost 0 bases to trimming and J lost 8 bases, with 10 bases between them. The CDR3 length is 13 residues. Germline loops: CDR1 SGHDN, CDR2 FVKESK. This CDR3 reads CASSQDVRSGYTF. The CDR3 DNA reads TGTGCCAGCAGCCAAGATGTGCGTTCGGGCTACACCTTC.

The chain uses TRBV30 and TRBJ1-4, with 8 bases matching TRBD1. Per the germline V gene, CDR1 is GTSNPN and CDR2 is SVGIG (reference sequence). This CDR3 spans 13 amino acids. V was clipped by 5 bases and J by 4 bases; unmatched bases: 3. The CDR3 is CAWRTGSNEKLFF. CDR3 DNA: TGTGCCTGGCGGACAGGGAGTAATGAAAAACTGTTTTTT.

This clone was found a few times. The genes are TRBV6-5 and TRBJ1-3, with D possibly being TRBD1 (5 bases). Trimming shortened V by 3 bases and J by 4 bases, and 13 bases separated the two germline ends. CDR1 and CDR2 (germline): MNHEY, SVGAGI. The CDR3 has 15 residues. DNA of the CDR3: TGTGCCAGCAGTTATACGTGGGGGTCCGGAAACACCATATATTTT. Its translation: CASSYTWGSGNTIYF.

The chain uses TRBV7-9 and TRBJ2-7; tentatively, D is TRBD2 (6 bases). V was shortened by 3 bases and J by 3 bases, with 9 bases between the two germline ends. The CDR3 is 13 amino acids. Germline V gene data show CDR1 as SEHNR and CDR2 as FQNEAQ (reference sequence). The CDR3 sequence: CASSFLGGYEQYF. CDR3 in DNA: TGTGCCAGCAGCTTTTTGGGGGGCTACGAGCAGTACTTC.

V gene TRBV5-1 combines with J gene TRBJ1-1, with D uncertain. Trimming stripped 0 bases from V and 5 bases from J, with 11 bases between. This CDR3 region has 14 residues. Germline V gene sequence: CDR1 SGHRS, CDR2 YFSETQ. CDR3: CASSLDVVGTEAFF. CDR3 nucleotides: TGCGCCAGCAGCTTGGACGTGGTGGGGACTGAAGCTTTCTTT.

CDR3 sequence (DNA): TGTGCCAGCAGTTCCTACGGGGGGCATAGCAATCAGCCCCAGCATTTT. Protein: CASSSYGGHSNQPQHF. The gene calls are TRBV27 and TRBJ1-5; the D gene is possibly TRBD1 (6 bases). The CDR3 runs to 16 residues. Trimming left V 4 bases short and J 0 bases short, with 13 bases between. From germline, CDR1 is MNHEY and CDR2 SMNVEV (reference sequence).

The rearrangement links TRBV6-5 to TRBJ2-5, with TRBD1 identical over 11 bases. Losses at the gene ends were 4 bases for V and 4 bases for J; bases not matched to a gene: 5. The CDR3 has 15 residues. Germline-derived CDR1 and CDR2 are MNHEY and SVGAGI. The CDR3 DNA is TGTGCCAGCAGTTCATCCGGGACAGGGGGAGAGACCCAGTACTTC. It is translated as CASSSSGTGGETQYF.

This clone was detected only once. This chain uses TRBV30 with TRBJ2-2; 13 nucleotides align to TRBD2. The germline CDR1 and CDR2 sequences are GTSNPN and SVGIG (reference sequence). The CDR3 is 15 residues long. V shed 0 bases, J shed 9 bases, and the junction held 4 bases outside the gene matches. The chain's CDR3 is CAWSVTSGRARELFF. CDR3 nucleotide sequence: TGTGCCTGGAGTGTCACTAGCGGGAGGGCCCGGGAGCTGTTTTTT.

The CDR3 protein is CASGLVLSVAKNIQYF. CDR3 nucleotide sequence: TGTGCTAGTGGTTTGGTGCTAAGCGTAGCCAAAAACATTCAGTACTTC. The chain carries TRBV12-5 and TRBJ2-4; D gene unclear. This CDR3 has 16 amino acids. V lost 0 bases to trimming and J lost 0 bases, with 9 bases between them. From germline, CDR1 is LGHNT and CDR2 FRNRAP.